The rows below give T cell receptor beta chains drawn from one sample of a study of cytomegalovirus exposure and HLA in healthy donors. Only in-frame clones appear in the TCRdb table, and some are missing; sequencing was by immunoSEQ multiplex PCR. The sample has 150,000 to 200,000 clones, approximately 79% seen once. The sequencing sample was made of PBMCs. All receptors come from a man in his forties or fifties in good health and CMV-seropositive. Both conserved end residues are part of each CDR3. A D gene is named only where the DNA matches it firmly. Clone size is not always given. Where it is, it says once, few, many or a class for expanded clones.

DNA,CDR3,J,size,D,V
TGTGCCAGCAGCGCCACGACAGGGTACGGTGAAAAACTGTTTTTT,CASSATTGYGEKLFF,TRBJ1-4,.,TRBD1,TRBV9
TGTGCCAGCAGCACCTTACAGGGGTACGCGCAGTATTTT,CASSTLQGYAQYF,TRBJ2-3,.,TRBD1,TRBV9
TGCAGCGTTGAAGACGGAGAAATAAATGAGCAGTTCTTC,CSVEDGEINEQFF,TRBJ2-1,.,.,TRBV29-1
TGTGCCAGTAGTAGGTCAGGGAATACTGAAGCTTTCTTT,CASSRSGNTEAFF,TRBJ1-1,.,.,TRBV19
TGTGCCAGCAGCCAGACAGGTGGGGCGACTGAAGCTTTCTTT,CASSQTGGATEAFF,TRBJ1-1,.,.,TRBV11-2
TGTTCCAGCAGCTTAGTGGCGTCGGAGTTGTCTGGCTACACCTTC,CSSSLVASELSGYTF,TRBJ1-2,.,.,TRBV7-9
TGTGCCAGTACCCCGGACAGGGCGAACACCGGGGAGCTGTTTTTT,CASTPDRANTGELFF,TRBJ2-2,.,TRBD1,TRBV19
TGCGCCAGCAGTGCCACTAGCGGGGGGGCGGGAGATACGCAGTATTTT,CASSATSGGAGDTQYF,TRBJ2-3,.,TRBD2,TRBV10-1
TGTGCCAGCAGCCCTCCTTCCGGGACAGGTGAGGTCTTC,CASSPPSGTGEVF,TRBJ2-1,.,TRBD1,TRBV7-9
TGTGCCAGCAGTTCGAAGACAGTCTATAGCAATCAGCCCCAGCATTTT,CASSSKTVYSNQPQHF,TRBJ1-5,.,.,TRBV28
TGTGCCAGCAGCTTAGTGACAGCGGGGGAGCTGTTTTTT,CASSLVTAGELFF,TRBJ2-2,.,.,TRBV13
TGTGCCAGTAACGACAGGGGTGAGACCCAGTACTTC,CASNDRGETQYF,TRBJ2-5,once,TRBD1,TRBV27
TGTGCCAGTAGGATCGAGGGCTACACCTTC,CASRIEGYTF,TRBJ1-2,.,.,TRBV19
TGCGCCAGCAGCCTCTCAATGGGGACAGATGGCTACACCTTC,CASSLSMGTDGYTF,TRBJ1-2,.,TRBD1,TRBV4-1
TGTGCCAGCAGCTTCAGCGGGGGGTTCTACAATGAGCAGTTCTTC,CASSFSGGFYNEQFF,TRBJ2-1,.,TRBD2,TRBV7-2
TGTGCCAGCAGCCACGGGGACTTGGGTGAAAAACTGTTTTTT,CASSHGDLGEKLFF,TRBJ1-4,.,.,TRBV5-5
TGCGCCAGCAGCTTGGCGGGGACTAGCGGGGGCCAAGAGACCCAGTACTTC,CASSLAGTSGGQETQYF,TRBJ2-5,.,TRBD2,TRBV5-1
TGTGCCAGCGAACTGAACACCGGGGAGCTGTTTTTT,CASELNTGELFF,TRBJ2-2,.,.,TRBV7-2
TGTGCCAGCAGTGAAGCTAAGATAGGGGTGGTCACAGATACGCAGTATTTT,CASSEAKIGVVTDTQYF,TRBJ2-3,.,.,TRBV2
TGTGCCAGCAGTTTCTACGTCCCTGGTTTAGCCAAAAACATTCAGTACTTC,CASSFYVPGLAKNIQYF,TRBJ2-4,.,.,TRBV27
TGTGCCAGCAGCCCTCTCGGAGGCACCGGGGAGCTGTTTTTT,CASSPLGGTGELFF,TRBJ2-2,.,.,TRBV4-2
TGTGCCAGCAGCTCGGGACTAGGGCGCGCGCAGTTCTTC,CASSSGLGRAQFF,TRBJ2-1,.,TRBD2,TRBV7-2
TGTGCCAGTAGGCCTGGGACAGGGAATGGAAACACCATATATTTT,CASRPGTGNGNTIYF,TRBJ1-3,.,TRBD1,TRBV19
TGTGCCAGCAGCCCCGGACAGGGCTATGGCTACACCTTC,CASSPGQGYGYTF,TRBJ1-2,few,TRBD1,TRBV5-6
TGTGCCAGCAATATAGACAGTGTTAGCTACTATGGCTACACCTTC,CASNIDSVSYYGYTF,TRBJ1-2,.,.,TRBV28
TGTGCCAGCAGTGGCGAGGAAAATGAAAAACTGTTTTTT,CASSGEENEKLFF,TRBJ1-4,.,.,TRBV2
TGTGCCAGCAGCTTAGGCGACACTGAAGCTTTCTTT,CASSLGDTEAFF,TRBJ1-1,.,.,TRBV11-3
TGTGCCAGCAGCTTAGGTCCAGAAGAGACCCAGTACTTC,CASSLGPEETQYF,TRBJ2-5,.,.,TRBV7-9
TGTGCCAGCAGTTCGGCCGGGACAGCAAACTATGGCTACACCTTC,CASSSAGTANYGYTF,TRBJ1-2,.,TRBD1,TRBV27
TGTGCCAGCAGCGTACCACCGTCAGGGGACACAGATACGCAGTATTTT,CASSVPPSGDTDTQYF,TRBJ2-3,few,.,TRBV9
TGTGCCAGCAGTCTCGGACAGGGGGCATTTGGGCAGCCCCAGCATTTT,CASSLGQGAFGQPQHF,TRBJ1-5,.,TRBD1,TRBV11-2
TGTGCCAGCAGTTTTGCGGGGGTGGCCTACAATGAGCAGTTCTTC,CASSFAGVAYNEQFF,TRBJ2-1,.,TRBD2,TRBV27
TGTGCCAGCAGCCCCCGACAGGGGGCTATATTTAACACTGAAGCTTTCTTT,CASSPRQGAIFNTEAFF,TRBJ1-1,few,TRBD1,TRBV14
TGTGCCAGCAGCCCTACGGGGGGGCGGCGCAACTATGGCTACACCTTC,CASSPTGGRRNYGYTF,TRBJ1-2,.,.,TRBV11-2
TGTGCCAGCAGGGGTTCACGGGGGGGCGCAGAGACCCAGTACTTC,CASRGSRGGAETQYF,TRBJ2-5,.,TRBD2,TRBV2
TGTGCCAGCAGTTACGAGATCTACGAGACCCAGTACTTC,CASSYEIYETQYF,TRBJ2-5,.,.,TRBV6-5
TGTGCCAGCAGCTTCCAAACCTTCAGGGGGCAATTAGGTCAGCCCCAGCATTTT,CASSFQTFRGQLGQPQHF,TRBJ1-5,.,TRBD1,TRBV7-9
TGTGCCAGCACCGAGGATTCGGAAGCTTTCTTT,CASTEDSEAFF,TRBJ1-1,.,.,TRBV6-1
TGTGCCAGCACCGAGTGGTCCGACTACAATGAGCAGTTCTTC,CASTEWSDYNEQFF,TRBJ2-1,.,.,TRBV2
TGTGCCAGCAGCTTAGGACAGGGAGGTGGAGAGACCCAGTACTTC,CASSLGQGGGETQYF,TRBJ2-5,.,TRBD1,TRBV5-6
TGTGCCAGCAGCTCGACGGGGACAGACGTCTTGGAGACCCAGTACTTC,CASSSTGTDVLETQYF,TRBJ2-5,.,TRBD1,TRBV5-4
TGCGCCAGCAGCCAAGAGACAGGGAGCACAGATACGCAGTATTTT,CASSQETGSTDTQYF,TRBJ2-3,.,TRBD1,TRBV4-3
TGTGCCAGTAGTATAGATCCCTACAGGATGAACACTGAAGCTTTCTTT,CASSIDPYRMNTEAFF,TRBJ1-1,.,.,TRBV19
TGTTCCAGCAGCTCGAGTAATGAAAAACTGTTTTTT,CSSSSSNEKLFF,TRBJ1-4,few,.,TRBV7-9
TGCGCCAGCAGCCAACGGCTAGCGGGGGGGAATGAGCAGTTCTTC,CASSQRLAGGNEQFF,TRBJ2-1,.,TRBD2,TRBV5-1
TGTGCCAGCAGCCTGAAGGACAGGGCTCTTACTGAAGCTTTCTTT,CASSLKDRALTEAFF,TRBJ1-1,.,TRBD1,TRBV7-8
TGTGCCAGTAGTATAGGGCCCAGGGATGGAGAAAAACTGTTTTTT,CASSIGPRDGEKLFF,TRBJ1-4,.,.,TRBV19
TGTGCCAGCAGCTTAAACGGGCAAGGAGGGGTCGCCGAGCAGTACTTC,CASSLNGQGGVAEQYF,TRBJ2-7,few,.,TRBV7-2
TGCGCCAGCAGTGAGTACAAAGGGGGCTCAGGCACAGATACGCAGTATTTT,CASSEYKGGSGTDTQYF,TRBJ2-3,.,TRBD1,TRBV10-1
TGCGCCAGCACCCTTGAGGGAAGGTCGTTGAATGAGCAGTTCTTC,CASTLEGRSLNEQFF,TRBJ2-1,.,.,TRBV5-1
TGCGCCAGCAGCCAAATTTCCGGGACAGGGGCCTTGCAGTACTTC,CASSQISGTGALQYF,TRBJ2-7,.,TRBD1,TRBV4-3
TGTGCCAGCAGCCCCTCTATCACCGGGGAGCTGTTTTTT,CASSPSITGELFF,TRBJ2-2,.,.,TRBV7-9
TGTGCCAGCACGAGGGGGACCACTGAAGCTTTCTTT,CASTRGTTEAFF,TRBJ1-1,.,.,TRBV9
TGTGCCAGCAGCGCCCGAGCGGGACAGGGGCTCGATGAGCAGTTCTTC,CASSARAGQGLDEQFF,TRBJ2-1,few,TRBD1,TRBV9
TGTGCCAGCAGCCCTCCAGGACAGGGGGTTGAAGCTTTCTTT,CASSPPGQGVEAFF,TRBJ1-1,.,TRBD1,TRBV25-1
TGTGCCAGCAGCTCGGGACAGGGCTACGAGCAGTACTTC,CASSSGQGYEQYF,TRBJ2-7,once,TRBD1,TRBV11-1
TGTGCCAGCAGTTACCGTCGGACAAACCACTACGAGCAGTACTTC,CASSYRRTNHYEQYF,TRBJ2-7,.,.,TRBV6-5
TGTGCCAGCAGTTTCGCCGGGACTCAAAATGAAAAACTGTTTTTT,CASSFAGTQNEKLFF,TRBJ1-4,few,.,TRBV28
TGTGCCAGCAGCCCGGGGACGGGAGCTAGCACAGATACGCAGTATTTT,CASSPGTGASTDTQYF,TRBJ2-3,.,.,TRBV5-8